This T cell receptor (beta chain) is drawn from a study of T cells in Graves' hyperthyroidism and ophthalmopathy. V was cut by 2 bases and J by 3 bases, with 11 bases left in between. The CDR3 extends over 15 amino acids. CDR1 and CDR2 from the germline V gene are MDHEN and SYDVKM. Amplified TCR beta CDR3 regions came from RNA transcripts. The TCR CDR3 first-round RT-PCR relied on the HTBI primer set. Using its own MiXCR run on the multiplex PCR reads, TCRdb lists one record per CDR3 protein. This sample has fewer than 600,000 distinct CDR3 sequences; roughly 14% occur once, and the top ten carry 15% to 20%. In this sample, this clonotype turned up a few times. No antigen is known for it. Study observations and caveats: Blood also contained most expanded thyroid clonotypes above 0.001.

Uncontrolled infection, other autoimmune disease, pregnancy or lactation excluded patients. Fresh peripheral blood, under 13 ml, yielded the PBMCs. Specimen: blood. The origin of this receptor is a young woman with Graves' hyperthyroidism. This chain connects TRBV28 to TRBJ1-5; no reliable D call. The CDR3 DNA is TGTGCCAGCAGTTTAGACACCTCTCCCAATCAGCCCCAGCATTTT. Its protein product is CASSLDTSPNQPQHF. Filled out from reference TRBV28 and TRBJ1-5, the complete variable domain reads DVKVTQSSRYLVKRTGEKVFLECVQDMDHENMFWYRQDPGLGLRLIYFSYDVKMKEKGDIPEGYSVSREKKERFSLILESASTNQTSMYLCASSLDTSPNQPQHFGDGTRLSIL.